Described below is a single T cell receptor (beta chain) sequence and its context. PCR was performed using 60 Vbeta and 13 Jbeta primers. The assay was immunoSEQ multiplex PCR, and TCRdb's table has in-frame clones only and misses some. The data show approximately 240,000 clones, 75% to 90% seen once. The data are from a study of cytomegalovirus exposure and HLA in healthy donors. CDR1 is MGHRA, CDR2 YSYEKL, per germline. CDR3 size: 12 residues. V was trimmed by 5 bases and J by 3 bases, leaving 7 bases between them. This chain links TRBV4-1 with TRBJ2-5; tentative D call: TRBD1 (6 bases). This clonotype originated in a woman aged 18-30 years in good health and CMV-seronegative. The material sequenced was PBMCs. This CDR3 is CASSAGEETQYF. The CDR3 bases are TGCGCCAGCAGCGCAGGGGAAGAGACCCAGTACTTC.